This record covers a single T cell receptor beta chain. This clone's antigen is unknown. Base qualities are not recorded, but no much larger clone differs from it by a single base. The data are from a study of CD8 T cells in ankylosing spondylitis (dated by TCRdb to about 2017). Regarding the study in general: T cell receptor beta repertoires were profiled in healthy donors and ankylosing spondylitis patients so that disease-linked TCR variants could be found. The full study cohort was made up of 25 to 30 ankylosing spondylitis patients and 108 healthy donors. Peripheral blood was sampled, and synovial fluid was additionally collected from ankylosing spondylitis patients. Overall results and qualifications from the work: Blood from ankylosing spondylitis patients appeared to be characterized by a TCR beta motif composed of several highly homologous amino acid variants. In peripheral blood, the disease-linked clones were found at relatively low frequencies and had a CD8+ phenotype. Some motif variants were previously reported in synovial fluid and blood of reactive arthritis patients, suggesting common disease-initiation mechanisms. The disease-linked clones were reported to be significantly enriched in matched synovial fluid samples from ankylosing spondylitis patients.

TCRdb names Illumina HiSeq 2500 as the instrument used. Quantitative 5'-RACE with molecular barcodes was used to prepare TCR beta libraries. The paper's processing steps were these. A new computational method, built on a probabilistic model of VDJ rearrangement, was used to identify disease-linked TCR variants. Through fastp at Q25 and MiXCR, TCRdb rebuilt clones from the public reads, retaining in-frame beta chains. Each CDR3 protein appears once, grouped with its most common genes and DNA. The V and J calls here are based on TCRdb, not the publication. This sample has about 250,000 distinct CDR3 sequences in its table, and around 8% of those were observed once. The ten largest clonotypes hold 4.8% of the sample. The CDR3 runs 15 residues from the cysteine to the phenylalanine. Only the CDR3 DNA is retained, 45 bases long and in frame from the first base. V is trimmed back by 6 bases and J by 10 bases, and the junction contains 12 bases that no gene match accounts for.

This receptor chain uses TRBV12-3 or TRBV12-4 and TRBJ1-5; TRBD1 matches 10 bases in the middle. The TCR sequence derives from a female donor with ankylosing spondylitis or in good health (not recorded which). Source material: blood, either unsorted or a sorted T cell fraction (not recorded which). The bases read TGTGCCAGCAGCCCGGGACAGGGGCCGTCGGGCCCCCAGCATTTT. Its amino acids are CASSPGQGPSGPQHF.